The 8 T cell receptor beta chains below were found in one sample sequenced in a study of vaccination effects on CD4 cells after COVID-19. Antigens of these TCRs are unknown. TCRdb's table, derived via immunoSEQ multiplex PCR, lists solely in-frame clones and lacks some. Seen here are roughly 75,000 clones, approximately 70% observed once, and the top ten hold roughly 4%. Antigen-specific CD4+ T cell clonotypes were called by their expansion after viral peptide-pool culture in ViraFEST. The authors isolated CD4+ T cells after around 11 days of culture. Among the vaccine recipients, none had a prior SARS-CoV-2 infection, and nucleocapsid antibodies were negative. The specimen comprised CD4+ T cells from PBMCs cultured with HCoV-OC43 spike peptides, sampled before COVID-19 vaccination. The subset was: HCoV-OC43 spike overlapping peptide pool stimulation. Every receptor here comes from a human donor who received a COVID-19 vaccine.

The rearrangement links TRBV18 to TRBJ1-1, with D perhaps TRBD1 (5 bases). The germline CDR1 and CDR2 sequences are KGHSH and LQKENI. V lost 8 bases and J lost 5, with 15 bases in between. This CDR3 comprises 13 residues. CDR3 coding DNA: TGTGCCAGCCAAGAGGGGTTCGCGACTGAAGCTTTCTTT. Translated, it gives CASQEGFATEAFF. The entire variable domain, with the rest obtained from reference TRBV18 and TRBJ1-1, is as follows: NAGVMQNPRHLVRRRGQEARLRCSPMKGHSHVYWYRQLPEEGLKFMVYLQKENIIDESGMPKERFSAEFPKEGPSILRIQQVVRGDSAAYFCASQEGFATEAFFGQGTRLTVV.

The chain uses TRBV5-1 and TRBJ1-3; 7 nucleotides align to TRBD1. J was trimmed by 0 bases and V by 1 base; bases with no gene match: 7. The CDR3 is 17 residues long. The V gene's germline CDR1 is SGHRS and CDR2 YFSETQ. The CDR3 protein is CASSLYGGGNSGNTIYF. The CDR3 DNA reads as TGCGCCAGCAGCTTGTACGGAGGGGGCAACTCTGGAAACACCATATATTTT.

This clone was recorded a few times. The rearrangement uses TRBV4-2 and TRBJ2-2, with D unclear. V lost 1 base and J 4 bases, leaving 7 bases between the germline ends. The CDR3 loop spans 14 amino acids. Germline CDR1 reads LGHNA; CDR2 reads YNFKEQ. The CDR3 DNA is TGTGCCAGCAGCCAAGCGGGCTCCACCGGGGAGCTGTTTTTT. Translating gives CASSQAGSTGELFF.

The chain carries TRBV2 and TRBJ1-5; 7 bases match TRBD1. Germline CDR1 reads SNHLY; CDR2 reads FYNNEI. J lost 5 bases, V lost 5 bases, and 6 bases had no gene match. The CDR3 has 14 amino acids. The CDR3 loop reads CASSLTGQDQPQHF. The CDR3 nucleotides read TGTGCCAGCAGTTTGACAGGGCAAGATCAGCCCCAGCATTTT.

This sequence joins TRBV7-7 and TRBJ2-1, with D maybe TRBD1 (5 bases). Germline lookup yields CDR1 SSHAT and CDR2 FNYEAQ (reference sequence). The V end lost 6 bases, the J end lost 9 bases, and 15 bases lay between the germline ends. CDR3 size: 13 residues. In DNA form, the CDR3 reads TGTGCCAGCAGTCCGTTCCAGGGTGGTGAGCAGTTCTTC. This translates into CASSPFQGGEQFF.

This rearrangement joins TRBV7-2 to TRBJ1-2; D is ambiguous. Trimming removed 2 bases at V and 2 bases at J, with 12 bases between. The CDR3 consists of 15 residues. CDR1 is SGHTA, CDR2 FQGNSA, per germline. The chain's CDR3 is CASSLSSSVNYGYTF. CDR3 sequence (DNA): TGTGCCAGCAGCTTAAGTTCATCCGTAAACTATGGCTACACCTTC.

Only a few counts were recorded for this clone. This chain links TRBV15 with TRBJ2-7; 14 bases map to TRBD2. This CDR3 has 15 residues. Germline CDR1 LNHNV, CDR2 YYDKDF (reference sequence). V dropped 4 bases and J dropped 4; count of bases not matched to a gene: 3. The CDR3 loop reads CATSTGLAGAYEQYV. In DNA form, the CDR3 reads TGTGCCACCAGCACGGGACTAGCGGGGGCTTACGAGCAGTACGTC.

The rearrangement links TRBV24-1 to TRBJ2-7; D gene unclear. Germline V gives CDR1 KGHDR, CDR2 SFDVKD. There are 19 residues in the CDR3. Between the trimmed V and J ends, which lost 0 bases and 2 bases, there was a span of 22 bases. The CDR3 protein is CATSDLQIVRLLRTYEQYV. The CDR3 DNA is TGTGCCACCAGTGATTTGCAAATTGTACGACTCCTCAGGACCTACGAGCAGTACGTC.